Below are 3 T cell receptor beta chains sequenced from a single sample in a study of shared clonotypes between healthy human individuals. Libraries were prepared by immunoSEQ multiplex PCR; TCRdb keeps only in-frame clonotypes and omits some of them. The data show under 700,000 clones, 85% to 95% seen once. CD45RO negativity and positive selection for CCR7 defined naive CD8 cells, a population that excluded terminally differentiated effector memory CD45RA+ cells. Input material: naive CD8+ T cells sorted from blood. The receptors stem from a woman in her 30s in good health.

This chain links TRBV6-5 with TRBJ2-7; 9 nucleotides agree with TRBD1. CDR1 MNHEY and CDR2 SVGAGI come from the germline V gene. The V gene end was trimmed by 5 bases and the J gene end by 3 bases; junction bases not matched to a gene: 5. This CDR3 region has 14 residues. Here the CDR3 reads CASSPTGGGYEQYF. The CDR3 nucleotides are TGTGCCAGCAGTCCCACAGGGGGCGGCTACGAGCAGTACTTC.

The chain uses TRBV28 and TRBJ2-5, with D tentatively TRBD1 (6 bases). The CDR3 runs to 15 residues. Trimming left V 5 bases short and J 1 base short, with 14 bases between. CDR1 and CDR2 (germline): MDHEN, SYDVKM. CDR3: CASSAPGVAQETQYF. In DNA, the CDR3 is TGTGCCAGCAGTGCCCCAGGGGTGGCCCAAGAGACCCAGTACTTC.

The chain combines TRBV27 with TRBJ1-2; D perhaps matches TRBD1 (6 bases). CDR1 MNHEY and CDR2 SMNVEV come from the germline V gene (reference sequence). Trimming left V 4 bases short and J 4 bases short, with 19 bases between. The CDR3 is made up of 16 amino acids. CDR3 DNA sequence: TGTGCCAGCAGTTATCAGGGGACAATGGATAGCTATGGCTACACCTTC. Its translation is CASSYQGTMDSYGYTF.